Listed here are 27 T cell receptor beta chains from one sample, sequenced in a study of technical replicates of blood from a handful of donors (dated by TCRdb to the late 2010s). Libraries were made using the immunoSEQ multiplex PCR assay. This immuneACCESS table, as held by TCRdb, lists in-frame sequences with V and J called but not all clones. Of the missing ones, under half trace to an unresolved V gene in checked studies; the others have no known cause. Counted in this sample were 14,000 or so clones; 80% to 85% of them appeared once. The ten biggest clones cover about a tenth of the sample. Sequences were obtained from PBMCs. These receptor sequences come from a human donor in good health.

V and J are TRBV6-1 and TRBJ2-1; no clear D. The CDR3 totals 15 residues. Germline CDR1 and CDR2: MNHNS and SASEGT. The germline V and J ends were trimmed by 2 bases and 3 bases, with 11 bases remaining between them. This CDR3 reads CASSEHSPDYNEQFF. The CDR3 region has the DNA TGTGCCAGCAGTGAACACAGCCCGGACTACAATGAGCAGTTCTTC.

The gene calls are TRBV2 and TRBJ2-1; 8 nucleotides agree with TRBD1. This CDR3 region has 13 residues. Germline-derived CDR1 and CDR2 are SNHLY and FYNNEI. Germline trimming cut 6 bases from V and 9 bases from J; bases unmatched to any gene: 7. The CDR3 is CASRPTGGGEQFF. The CDR3 DNA reads as TGTGCCAGCAGGCCTACAGGGGGTGGTGAGCAGTTCTTC.

V usage is TRBV7-8 and J usage is TRBJ2-5; 10 bases match TRBD2. The V gene end was trimmed by 4 bases and the J gene end by 4 bases; junction bases not matched to a gene: 3. The CDR3 covers 14 residues. The germline V gene encodes CDR1 SGHVS and CDR2 FQNEAQ. CDR3 DNA: TGTGCCAGCAGCTATTTAGCGGGAGGAGAGACCCAGTACTTC. Translation: CASSYLAGGETQYF.

This chain connects TRBV18 to TRBJ2-1; D possibly corresponds to TRBD2 (5 bases). The CDR3 runs 16 residues. V lost 3 bases and J 5 bases, leaving 17 bases between the germline ends. Germline assignment: CDR1 KGHSH and CDR2 LQKENI. The CDR3 protein is CASSPKSGSGNNEQFF. The DNA for the CDR3 is TGTGCCAGCTCACCTAAGAGCGGCTCGGGTAACAATGAGCAGTTCTTC.

The CDR3 coding sequence is TGTGCCAGCAGTGAATCTAGCGGGAGCTACAATGAGCAGTTCTTC. It codes for CASSESSGSYNEQFF. The chain joins TRBV2 to TRBJ2-1; 10 bases align to TRBD2. V dropped 2 bases and J dropped 3; count of bases not matched to a gene: 1. The CDR3 sequence is 15 residues long. Germline loops: CDR1 SNHLY, CDR2 FYNNEI.

The J gene is TRBJ2-5, the V gene TRBV15; 10 nucleotides match TRBD1. The end of the DNA aligns better with TRBJ2-7, so the J call may be wrong. This CDR3 is 16 amino acids long. Looked up from germline, CDR1 is LNHNV and CDR2 is YYDKDF (reference sequence). CDR3 sequence (DNA): TGTGCCACCAGCAGAGATGGGACAGGGGATTCCTACGAGCAGTACTTC. It yields the protein CATSRDGTGDSYEQYF.

The chain is built from TRBV28 and TRBJ2-3; the D is unclear. CDR1 is MDHEN and CDR2 is SYDVKM in the germline V gene. This CDR3 has 15 amino acids. V gave up 6 bases and J gave up 0 bases, with 13 bases separating them. CDR3 loop: CASSLSWPSTDTQYF. CDR3 in DNA: TGTGCCAGCAGCCTGTCTTGGCCCAGCACAGATACGCAGTATTTT.

CDR3 amino acids: CASSRRTGLGTDTQYF. The CDR3 DNA reads as TGTGCCAGCAGCCGGAGGACAGGGCTAGGCACAGATACGCAGTATTTT. The V and J genes are TRBV6-6 and TRBJ2-3; 8 bases are shared with TRBD1. The trim removed 6 bases at V and 1 base at J, leaving 9 bases unmatched. Looked up from germline, CDR1 is MNHNY and CDR2 is SVGAGI (reference sequence). The CDR3 loop spans 16 amino acids.

The chain links TRBV28 to TRBJ2-7, with TRBD1 matching over 7 bases. CDR1 is MDHEN, CDR2 SYDVKM, per germline. With 4 bases clipped from V and 2 bases from J, the junction kept 2 bases outside the gene matches. The CDR3 has 13 amino acids. The CDR3 sequence is CASSYQGAYEQYF. The CDR3, as DNA: TGTGCCAGCAGTTACCAGGGGGCCTACGAGCAGTACTTC.

The chain is built from TRBV5-5 and TRBJ2-7, with 12 bases lining up with TRBD2. The CDR3 spans 15 residues. V gave up 3 bases and J gave up 2 bases; unmatched junction bases: 3. Germline assignment: CDR1 SGHKS and CDR2 YYEKEE (reference sequence). CDR3 protein: CASSYGLAGPYEQYF. In nucleotides, the CDR3 is TGTGCCAGCAGCTATGGACTAGCGGGACCCTACGAGCAGTACTTC.

This rearrangement joins TRBV5-1 to TRBJ2-5; 8 bases line up with TRBD2. Germline values: CDR1 SGHRS, CDR2 YFSETQ. V lost 5 bases to trimming and J lost 4 bases; unmatched junction nucleotides: 10. The CDR3 loop spans 15 amino acids. The CDR3 DNA sequence: TGCGCCAGCAGTACAACAGCGGGAGTGAGAGAGACCCAGTACTTC. Its translation: CASSTTAGVRETQYF.

This rearrangement joins TRBV18 to TRBJ2-7; 10 bases line up with TRBD2. Germline assignment: CDR1 KGHSH and CDR2 LQKENI. V lost 5 bases and J lost 4; bases outside the gene matches: 8. CDR3 length: 15 amino acids. The CDR3 reads CASSSTSSGRYEQYF. In DNA form, the CDR3 reads TGTGCCAGCTCATCCACCTCTAGCGGGAGATACGAGCAGTACTTC.

V and J are TRBV27 and TRBJ2-7, with TRBD1 matching 7 bases. CDR1 and CDR2 (germline): MNHEY, SMNVEV (reference sequence). This CDR3 is built from 15 residues. After removal of 3 bases from V and 0 bases from J, the junction contained 5 bases not matched to a gene. The CDR3 region is CASSFSAGGSYEQYF. DNA of the CDR3: TGTGCCAGCAGTTTTTCGGCAGGGGGCTCCTACGAGCAGTACTTC.

This chain joins TRBV7-6 and TRBJ2-7; TRBD1 aligns across 8 bases. Germline V gene lookup returns CDR1 SGHVS and CDR2 FNYEAQ. J was trimmed by 6 bases and V by 3 bases; bases with no gene match: 4. The CDR3 sequence is 13 residues long. For the CDR3, the DNA is TGTGCCAGCAGCTTCTCAGGGGGCGGCGAGCAGTACTTC. As protein: CASSFSGGGEQYF. The full variable domain, with the rest looked up from reference TRBV7-6 and TRBJ2-7, is GAGVSQSPRYKVTKRGQDVALRCDPISGHVSLYWYRQALGQGPEFLTYFNYEAQQDKSGLPNDRFSAERPEGSISTLTIQRTEQRDSAMYRCASSFSGGGEQYFGPGTRLTVT.

The V gene is TRBV28, the J gene TRBJ1-2; D is ambiguous. V lost 5 bases and J lost 2, with 9 bases in between. Germline values: CDR1 MDHEN, CDR2 SYDVKM. This CDR3 region has 13 residues. CDR3 sequence: CASSILENYGYTF. In DNA, the CDR3 is TGTGCCAGCAGTATATTAGAAAACTATGGCTACACCTTC.

The genes are TRBV9 and TRBJ2-3; the D is unclear. Trimming left V 0 bases short and J 1 base short, with 15 bases between. Germline lookup yields CDR1 SGDLS and CDR2 YYNGEE. This CDR3 spans 17 amino acids. The CDR3, as DNA: TGTGCCAGCAGCGTAGCTCCAGCAGGCTTGGGCACAGATACGCAGTATTTT. It is translated as CASSVAPAGLGTDTQYF.

The chain links TRBV4-1 to TRBJ2-7; possible D gene TRBD1, 6 bases. The CDR3 loop spans 16 amino acids. Germline lookup yields CDR1 MGHRA and CDR2 YSYEKL. Trimming pared 0 bases from V and 2 bases from J, leaving 14 bases between. The CDR3 loop is CASSQDQGHGAYEQYF. CDR3 in DNA: TGCGCCAGCAGCCAAGATCAGGGACACGGAGCCTACGAGCAGTACTTC.

The rearrangement uses TRBV18 and TRBJ2-1, with TRBD2 identical over 8 bases. The ends lost 3 bases at V and 4 bases at J; junction bases unmatched: 11. The germline V gene encodes CDR1 KGHSH and CDR2 LQKENI. The CDR3 extends over 17 amino acids. For the CDR3, the DNA is TGTGCCAGCTCACCCTTGGTTATAGCGGGAACTTACAATGAGCAGTTCTTC. Residues: CASSPLVIAGTYNEQFF.

This CDR3 is CASSPGVAGVGEQYF. The CDR3 region has the DNA TGTGCCAGCAGCCCCGGCGTAGCGGGAGTCGGCGAGCAGTACTTC. The V call is TRBV7-3, the J call TRBJ2-7; 9 bases map to TRBD2. Trimming cost V 5 bases and J 6 bases; bases outside gene matches: 11. The CDR3 consists of 15 residues. Germline V gene data show CDR1 as SGHTA and CDR2 as FQGTGA.

This clone has more than one count but fewer than ten. The V call is TRBV7-9, the J call TRBJ1-5; TRBD1 might be the D (5 bases). In germline, CDR1 is SEHNR, CDR2 FQNEAQ (reference sequence). The CDR3 is made up of 14 amino acids. V was pared by 0 bases and J by 3 bases, with 6 bases between. CDR3 sequence: CASSLAGDNQPQHF. The CDR3 bases are TGTGCCAGCAGCTTAGCAGGGGACAATCAGCCCCAGCATTTT.

V usage is TRBV2 and J usage is TRBJ2-3; TRBD1 aligns across 8 bases. CDR3 length equals 22 residues. Losses at the gene ends were 2 bases for V and 2 bases for J; bases not matched to a gene: 24. Germline V gene data show CDR1 as SNHLY and CDR2 as FYNNEI. The CDR3 spells CASSEWGPRDPDRVHPTDTQYF. The CDR3 nucleotides are TGTGCCAGCAGTGAATGGGGCCCCAGGGACCCGGACAGGGTTCATCCCACAGATACGCAGTATTTT.

The gene calls are TRBV5-4 and TRBJ1-2; D is unresolved. Trimming removed 0 bases at V and 2 bases at J, with 8 bases between. The germline V gene has CDR1 SGHNT and CDR2 YYREEE (reference sequence). The CDR3 covers 14 residues. The CDR3: CASSLGGTNYGYTF. The CDR3, as DNA: TGTGCCAGCAGCTTGGGCGGTACCAACTATGGCTACACCTTC.

CDR3 DNA: TGTGCGGGGGGAGCTGGGAGCTCCTACAATGAGCAGTTCTTC. This gives the protein CAGGAGSSYNEQFF. The rearrangement links TRBV30 to TRBJ2-1; the D gene is possibly TRBD2 (6 bases). Germline assignment: CDR1 GTSNPN and CDR2 SVGIG (reference sequence). The CDR3 runs 14 residues.

This chain connects TRBV6-1 to TRBJ2-7; 10 bases map to TRBD1. This CDR3 spans 15 amino acids. V shed 6 bases, J shed 4 bases, and the junction held 9 bases outside the gene matches. The germline CDR1 and CDR2 sequences are MNHNS and SASEGT. The chain's CDR3 is CASSEGTGVQYEQYF. CDR3 sequence (DNA): TGTGCCAGCAGCGAGGGGACAGGGGTCCAGTACGAGCAGTACTTC.

This sequence joins TRBV5-1 and TRBJ2-3; D is undetermined. The CDR3 is made up of 15 amino acids. Trimming stripped 0 bases from V and 0 bases from J, with 8 bases between. Germline V gene lookup returns CDR1 SGHRS and CDR2 YFSETQ. DNA for the CDR3: TGCGCCAGCAGCTTGGTGTGGCACAGCACAGATACGCAGTATTTT. It translates to CASSLVWHSTDTQYF.

This rearrangement joins TRBV7-9 to TRBJ1-1; D ambiguous. Trimming stripped 3 bases from V and 1 base from J, with 6 bases between. Germline CDR1 and CDR2: SEHNR and FQNEAQ (reference sequence). This CDR3 has 13 amino acids. The CDR3: CASSFQENTEAFF. Written as DNA, the CDR3 is TGTGCCAGCAGCTTCCAGGAGAACACTGAAGCTTTCTTT.

CDR3 bases: TGTGCCAGCAGCCGCGGGGGATTCGATGAAAAACTGTTTTTT. It yields the protein CASSRGGFDEKLFF. The V gene is TRBV5-6, the J gene TRBJ1-4, with D perhaps matching TRBD1 (5 bases). V was pared by 4 bases and J by 6 bases, with 13 bases between. The germline V gene has CDR1 SGHDT and CDR2 YYEEEE. The CDR3 is 14 amino acids.